This T cell receptor beta chain was recorded in a study of early T cells in non-severe SARS-CoV-2 infection. Study-wide findings and caveats: Matching against VDJdb likely underestimated virus-specific expansions, favoring anti-spike CD8.

MiXCR, applied by TCRdb to the 5' RACE reads, yields one record per CDR3 protein. The sample holds about 24,000 distinct CDR3 sequences, roughly 4.2% seen once. In this sample, this clonotype turned up many times. Its antigen is currently unknown. V lost 7 bases to trimming and J lost 5 bases, with 15 bases between them. This CDR3 spans 14 amino acids. The V gene's germline CDR1 is MNHNY and CDR2 SVGAGI (reference sequence). This sequence was found in an adult who was a healthcare worker with PCR-confirmed SARS-CoV-2 infection or an uninfected control (not recorded which). The rearrangement uses TRBV6-6 and TRBJ2-1, with no clear D. The specimen was whole blood. CDR3 bases: TGTGCCAGCAATCCCCGTGACGCGAACAATGAGCAGTTCTTC. Translated, it gives CASNPRDANNEQFF.